These 27 T cell receptor beta chains were all obtained from the same sample, sequenced in a study of T cell changes during pregnancy in multiple sclerosis. The data were produced by immunoSEQ multiplex PCR, yet TCRdb's version contains in-frame clones alone and is incomplete. The table has over 20,000 clones, 80% to 90% seen once; the top ten hold approximately 1.2%. Sequenced material: CD4+ T cells from peripheral blood mononuclear cells, taken in the first trimester of pregnancy. The receptors stem from a female donor in good health, enrolled as a control in a pregnancy study.

Here the CDR3 DNA reads TGTGCCAGCAGTGATGCAGGGACTAGCACAGATACGCAGTATTTT. This translates into CASSDAGTSTDTQYF. The gene calls are TRBV6-1 and TRBJ2-3; maybe TRBD2 (6 bases). CDR1 and CDR2 from the germline V gene are MNHNS and SASEGT. V was shortened by 3 bases and J by 0 bases, with 10 bases between the two germline ends. The CDR3 extends over 15 amino acids.

This chain joins TRBV10-3 and TRBJ1-5, with a possible D match to TRBD1 (6 bases). Germline lookup yields CDR1 ENHRY and CDR2 SYGVKD. This CDR3 is built from 13 residues. Trimming cost V 10 bases and J 3 bases, with 13 bases left between them. The CDR3 bases are TGTGCCAGCTCGGACAGCCTCAATCAGCCCCAGCATTTT. This encodes CASSDSLNQPQHF.

This chain connects TRBV9 to TRBJ2-3, with 10 bases fitting TRBD2. Germline CDR1 SGDLS, CDR2 YYNGEE. The CDR3 is 18 residues long. J gave up 3 bases and V 4 bases, and 14 bases lay outside the gene matches. The CDR3 region is CASSPPGLAGAQTDTQYF. For the CDR3, the DNA is TGTGCCAGCAGCCCCCCGGGGCTAGCGGGGGCACAAACAGATACGCAGTATTTT.

The rearrangement joins TRBV19 to TRBJ1-1; D gene unclear. The CDR3 spans 14 residues. The V end lost 6 bases, the J end lost 4 bases, and 15 bases lay between the germline ends. The germline CDR1 and CDR2 sequences are LNHDA and SQIVND (reference sequence). DNA of the CDR3: TGTGCCAGTAGAATGTCTCAGGTTTCCACTGAAGCTTTCTTT. Its protein product is CASRMSQVSTEAFF.

The CDR3, as DNA: TGTGCCAGCATTTTCGACATGGGCCTTAGGGAAGCTTTCTTT. Translating gives CASIFDMGLREAFF. V gene TRBV6-1 combines with J gene TRBJ1-1; D unclear. V lost 7 bases to trimming and J lost 8 bases, with 20 bases between them. This CDR3 has 14 amino acids. Germline CDR1 and CDR2: MNHNS and SASEGT.

V is TRBV7-2 and J is TRBJ1-6; TRBD1 agrees at 9 bases. V shed 0 bases and J 7 bases; nucleotides not matched to a gene: 7. The CDR3 runs 17 residues. CDR1 is SGHTA and CDR2 is FQGNSA in the germline V gene. CDR3 DNA: TGTGCCAGCAGCTTAGCATGGGACAGGGTAGTGAATTCACCCCTCCACTTT. It codes for CASSLAWDRVVNSPLHF.

The chain uses TRBV19 and TRBJ2-1; D remains unclear. Germline V gene data show CDR1 as LNHDA and CDR2 as SQIVND (reference sequence). V lost 0 bases to trimming and J lost 4 bases, with 7 bases between them. The CDR3 sequence is 14 residues long. For the CDR3, the DNA is TGTGCCAGTAGTATAGAGGCGGCGTACAATGAGCAGTTCTTC. Translation gives CASSIEAAYNEQFF.

V gene TRBV6-5 combines with J gene TRBJ1-1; the D is unclear. Germline CDR1 is MNHEY and CDR2 is SVGAGI. This CDR3 is 12 amino acids long. The V end was cut by 6 bases, the J end by 10 bases, with 15 bases between. CDR3 DNA sequence: TGTGCCAGCAGGTCCGGGGTCCTGGCAGCTTTCTTT. Translating gives CASRSGVLAAFF.

V is TRBV5-1 and J is TRBJ1-3; tentatively, D is TRBD1 (5 bases). CDR3 size: 15 residues. V shed 0 bases and J shed 9 bases, with 16 bases lying between them. Germline V gene lookup returns CDR1 SGHRS and CDR2 YFSETQ. The CDR3 sequence is CASSLAGGIVATIYF. CDR3 in DNA: TGCGCCAGCAGCTTGGCTGGGGGGATCGTCGCCACCATATATTTT.

This chain links TRBV19 with TRBJ2-7, with TRBD1 as a possible D gene (6 bases). The CDR3 loop spans 15 amino acids. CDR1 and CDR2 (germline): LNHDA, SQIVND (reference sequence). Trimming pared 4 bases from V and 3 bases from J, leaving 16 bases between. DNA of the CDR3: TGTGCCAGTAGTACCGGGACAAGATCATACTACGAGCAGTACTTC. This encodes CASSTGTRSYYEQYF.

V is TRBV18 and J is TRBJ2-2; D perhaps matches TRBD1 (5 bases). V lost 4 bases and J lost 7, with 16 bases in between. Germline V gene lookup returns CDR1 KGHSH and CDR2 LQKENI. The CDR3 covers 15 residues. The CDR3 region is CASSRRQGEGGELFF. DNA of the CDR3: TGTGCCAGCTCACGCCGCCAGGGTGAAGGCGGGGAGCTGTTTTTT.

J is TRBJ1-1 and V is TRBV13; TRBD1 aligns across 8 bases. V gave up 0 bases and J gave up 1 base; unmatched junction bases: 13. The CDR3 spans 19 residues. Germline V gene sequence: CDR1 PRHDT, CDR2 FYEKMQ (reference sequence). Here the CDR3 DNA reads TGTGCCAGCAGCTTAGGCTGGATGAACGCCGGGACAGGGAACACTGAAGCTTTCTTT. Translating gives CASSLGWMNAGTGNTEAFF. Variable domain in full (rest from reference TRBV13 and TRBJ1-1): AAGVIQSPRHLIKEKRETATLKCYPIPRHDTVYWYQQGPGQDPQFLISFYEKMQSDKGSIPDRFSAQQFSDYHSELNMSSLELGDSALYFCASSLGWMNAGTGNTEAFFGQGTRLTVV.

This chain joins TRBV2 and TRBJ1-1; 11 bases align to TRBD1. This CDR3 has 13 residues. Germline CDR1 SNHLY, CDR2 FYNNEI. Germline trimming cut 6 bases from V and 3 bases from J; bases unmatched to any gene: 0. CDR3 protein: CASRGQGDTEAFF. CDR3 in DNA: TGTGCCAGCAGGGGACAGGGGGACACTGAAGCTTTCTTT.

This clone was seen only a few times. The V gene is TRBV7-2, the J gene TRBJ2-7; maybe TRBD2 (6 bases). This CDR3 contains 15 residues. The V end lost 3 bases, the J end lost 7 bases, and 19 bases lay between the germline ends. Germline V CDR1 and CDR2: SGHTA, FQGNSA. CDR3 protein: CASSFILAPEGEQYF. The CDR3 bases are TGTGCCAGCAGCTTTATACTAGCCCCGGAGGGGGAGCAGTACTTC. The whole variable domain, remainder taken from reference TRBV7-2 and TRBJ2-7, is GAGVSQSPSNKVTEKGKDVELRCDPISGHTALYWYRQSLGQGLEFLIYFQGNSAPDKSGLPSDRFSAERTGGSVSTLTIQRTQQEDSAVYLCASSFILAPEGEQYFGPGTRLTVT.

The J gene is TRBJ2-1, the V gene TRBV27, with TRBD2 matching 9 bases. The CDR3 runs to 15 residues. Per the germline V gene, CDR1 is MNHEY and CDR2 is SMNVEV (reference sequence). Germline trimming cut 4 bases from V and 8 bases from J; bases unmatched to any gene: 9. The CDR3 region is CASSSRGAGGDEQFF. The CDR3 DNA reads as TGTGCCAGCAGTTCACGGGGAGCGGGGGGCGATGAGCAGTTCTTC.

The chain combines TRBV30 with TRBJ1-5; TRBD1 aligns across 9 bases. The germline CDR1 and CDR2 sequences are GTSNPN and SVGIG (reference sequence). V lost 5 bases to trimming and J lost 3 bases; unmatched junction nucleotides: 14. The CDR3 contains 17 residues. The CDR3: CAWAPIGDRATNQPQHF. CDR3 DNA sequence: TGTGCCTGGGCCCCGATAGGGGACAGGGCCACCAATCAGCCCCAGCATTTT. The full variable domain, in which reference TRBV30 and TRBJ1-5 provide the parts outside the CDR3, is SQTIHQWPATLVQPVGSPLSLECTVEGTSNPNLYWYRQAAGRGLQLLFYSVGIGQISSEVPQNLSASRPQDRQFILSSKKLLLSDSGFYLCAWAPIGDRATNQPQHFGDGTRLSIL.

The rearrangement links TRBV6-6 to TRBJ2-3; the D gene is possibly TRBD1 (5 bases). CDR1 is MNHNY and CDR2 is SVGAGI in the germline V gene (reference sequence). V was cut by 2 bases and J by 0 bases, with 9 bases left in between. This CDR3 has 15 amino acids. Here the CDR3 DNA reads TGTGCCAGCAGTTACAACAGGCCTAGCACAGATACGCAGTATTTT. Translation gives CASSYNRPSTDTQYF.

The chain couples TRBV9 to TRBJ2-5; a possible D gene is TRBD1 (6 bases). Trimming took off 4 bases at V and 5 bases at J, with 15 bases between the two ends. Germline V gene sequence: CDR1 SGDLS, CDR2 YYNGEE. The CDR3 has 14 residues. This CDR3 is CASSLTGIAETQYF. The CDR3 region has the DNA TGTGCCAGCAGCCTCACAGGGATCGCGGAGACCCAGTACTTC.

The chain uses TRBV6-4 and TRBJ2-1; D perhaps matches TRBD2 (6 bases). Looked up from germline, CDR1 is MRHNA and CDR2 is SNTAGT. The V end lost 4 bases, the J end lost 8 bases, and 21 bases lay between the germline ends. The CDR3 contains 16 residues. For the CDR3, the DNA is TGTGCCAGCAGTGTCACTCCGGGACTTTCTTCCGATGAGCAGTTCTTC. Protein: CASSVTPGLSSDEQFF.

V is TRBV9 and J is TRBJ1-1, with D maybe TRBD1 (6 bases). Germline CDR1 and CDR2: SGDLS and YYNGEE. Trimming pared 6 bases from V and 0 bases from J, leaving 18 bases between. The CDR3 runs to 16 residues. CDR3 protein: CASNTQTGPLNTEAFF. The CDR3 DNA is TGTGCCAGCAACACCCAGACAGGACCCTTGAACACTGAAGCTTTCTTT. Drawing the rest from reference TRBV9 and TRBJ1-1, the complete variable domain is DSGVTQTPKHLITATGQRVTLRCSPRSGDLSVYWYQQSLDQGLQFLIQYYNGEERAKGNILERFSAQQFPDLHSELNLSSLELGDSALYFCASNTQTGPLNTEAFFGQGTRLTVV.

The chain is built from TRBV30 and TRBJ2-1; 12 bases map to TRBD1. V lost 4 bases to trimming and J lost 0 bases; unmatched junction nucleotides: 4. Germline assignment: CDR1 GTSNPN and CDR2 SVGIG (reference sequence). The CDR3 has 16 amino acids. The CDR3, as DNA: TGTGCCTGGATCGGGACAGGGGGCGGCTCCTACAATGAGCAGTTCTTC. It specifies CAWIGTGGGSYNEQFF.

The chain recombines TRBV27 with TRBJ2-5; D may be TRBD2 (6 bases). Trimming stripped 11 bases from V and 4 bases from J, with 11 bases between. CDR1 is MNHEY, CDR2 SMNVEV, per germline (reference sequence). The CDR3 runs 11 residues. CDR3: CAGPEGETQYF. The CDR3 nucleotides are TGTGCCGGTCCGGAGGGAGAGACCCAGTACTTC.

This clone has a single count. The chain has TRBV18 and TRBJ1-2; a possible D gene is TRBD1 (5 bases). V lost 4 bases, J lost 4 bases, and 13 bases lay in between. The CDR3 is 14 amino acids. Germline CDR1 KGHSH, CDR2 LQKENI. This CDR3 reads CASSLGGVSYGYTF. The CDR3 bases are TGTGCCAGCTCACTGGGGGGGGTGAGCTATGGCTACACCTTC.

The chain links TRBV6-5 to TRBJ2-7; D gene uncertain. The germline V gene has CDR1 MNHEY and CDR2 SVGAGI. The CDR3 loop spans 15 amino acids. V lost 2 bases and J lost 6, with 17 bases in between. Here the CDR3 DNA reads TGTGCCAGCAGTTACGCGTCCCTTAGAGGCGGCGAGCAGTACTTC. This translates into CASSYASLRGGEQYF.

The chain is built from TRBV6-4 and TRBJ1-4, with 8 bases that match TRBD1. The junction had 8 bases not matched to a gene; V was cut back by 2 bases and J by 3 bases. CDR1 is MRHNA, CDR2 SNTAGT, per germline. This CDR3 is built from 17 residues. CDR3 region: CASSDTDRVGANEKLFF. In DNA, the CDR3 is TGTGCCAGCAGTGACACGGACAGGGTCGGGGCTAATGAAAAACTGTTTTTT.

This clone was detected a few times. The chain uses TRBV12-5 and TRBJ1-1, with 8 bases matching TRBD1. The CDR3 is 13 residues long. Germline-derived CDR1 and CDR2 are LGHNT and FRNRAP. V was clipped by 2 bases and J by 10 bases; unmatched bases: 6. CDR3: CASGLNFGQGAFF. Written as DNA, the CDR3 is TGTGCTAGTGGTTTGAATTTCGGACAGGGAGCTTTCTTT.

This chain links TRBV18 with TRBJ2-5; a weak D match, TRBD2 (6 bases). V shed 3 bases and J shed 1 base, with 9 bases lying between them. There are 14 residues in the CDR3. CDR1 and CDR2 (germline): KGHSH, LQKENI. The CDR3 nucleotides read TGTGCCAGCTCACCGGCGGGGTTCCAAGAGACCCAGTACTTC. Translation gives CASSPAGFQETQYF.